The next 4 T cell receptor beta chains were all read from a single sample in a study of cytomegalovirus exposure and HLA in healthy donors. PCR involved 60 Vbeta and 13 Jbeta primers. Repertoires were generated with immunoSEQ multiplex PCR, while TCRdb's copy carries only in-frame clones and drops some. The sample includes about 93,000 clones, roughly four fifths seen only once; the top ten take roughly 0.6%. Sequencing was done on a sample of PBMCs. The origin of the receptors is a man under 40 in good health and CMV-seronegative.

This clone has more than one count but fewer than ten. V usage is TRBV27 and J usage is TRBJ1-2; 7 bases align to TRBD1. After removal of 3 bases from V and 8 bases from J, the junction contained 12 bases not matched to a gene. Germline assignment: CDR1 MNHEY and CDR2 SMNVEV (reference sequence). The CDR3 runs to 15 residues. In nucleotides, the CDR3 is TGTGCCAGCAGTTTCCGGGGACAGAGGTCGAAGGGCTACACCTTC. Translating gives CASSFRGQRSKGYTF.

This chain links TRBV29-1 with TRBJ1-2; 8 positions agree with TRBD1. The CDR3 has 12 residues. Germline V lookup: CDR1 SQVTM, CDR2 ANQGSEA. Trimming removed 2 bases from V and 7 bases from J; junction bases left unmatched: 3. Written as DNA, the CDR3 is TGCAGCGTTGAAATAACAGGGGGTGGCTACACCTTC. Its translation: CSVEITGGGYTF.

The chain recombines TRBV27 with TRBJ2-1, with D possibly matching TRBD2 (7 bases). This CDR3 comprises 18 residues. V was cut by 1 base and J by 6 bases, with 22 bases left in between. Germline V gene sequence: CDR1 MNHEY, CDR2 SMNVEV (reference sequence). CDR3 in amino acids: CASSLFIGGSGNFNEQFF. The CDR3 DNA reads TGTGCCAGCAGTTTATTTATTGGGGGCAGCGGGAATTTCAATGAGCAGTTCTTC.

The CDR3 DNA sequence: TGCGCCAGCAGCTTGGGAGCTAGCGGGATATCAAGCGAGCAGTACGTC. Residues: CASSLGASGISSEQYV. V and J are TRBV5-1 and TRBJ2-7, with 9 nucleotides matching TRBD2. V trimming: 0 bases; J trimming: 6 bases; junction bases outside the gene matches: 10. CDR3 length equals 16 residues. Germline V gives CDR1 SGHRS, CDR2 YFSETQ.